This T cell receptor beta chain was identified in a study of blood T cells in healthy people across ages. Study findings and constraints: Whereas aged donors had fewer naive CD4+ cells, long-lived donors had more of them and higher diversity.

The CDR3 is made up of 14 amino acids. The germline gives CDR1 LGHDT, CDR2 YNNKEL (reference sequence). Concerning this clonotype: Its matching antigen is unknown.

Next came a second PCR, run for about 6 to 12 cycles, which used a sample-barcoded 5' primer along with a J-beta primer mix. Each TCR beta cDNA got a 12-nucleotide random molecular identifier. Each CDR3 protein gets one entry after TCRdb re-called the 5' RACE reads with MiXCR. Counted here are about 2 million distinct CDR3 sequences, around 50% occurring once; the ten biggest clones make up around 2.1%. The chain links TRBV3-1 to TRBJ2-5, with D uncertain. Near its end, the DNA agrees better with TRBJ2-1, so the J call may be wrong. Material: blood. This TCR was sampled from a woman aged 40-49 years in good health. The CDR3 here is CASSQVSKQETQFF. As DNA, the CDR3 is TGTGCCAGCAGCCAAGTTTCCAAACAAGAGACCCAGTTCTTC.